This paragraph covers one T cell receptor beta chain sequence. What it binds is not known. At one of its ends the junction is not consistent with the germline gene, which may arise from a read error. The sample is drawn from a study of type 1 regulatory T cells. Study-wide background: This in vitro CD4 product, T-allo10, is enriched for Tr1 cells and alloantigen-specific.

TCRdb reprocessed the reads via MiXCR and lists one record per CDR3 protein. The sample holds about 65,000 distinct CDR3 sequences, around 49% seen once. The CDR3 is made up of 14 amino acids. The germline V gene encodes CDR1 KGHSH and CDR2 LQKENI. This chain uses TRBV18 with TRBJ2-5; TRBD2 is a possible D gene (5 bases). Sequencing used cultured non-Tr1 T cells, either the whole culture or a sorted T cell fraction (not recorded which). The origin of this receptor is a human donor in good health. The CDR3 bases are TGTGCCAGCTCACCACGCCCAGCGGAGAAGACCCAGTGCTTC. Translated, it gives CASSPRPAEKTQCF.